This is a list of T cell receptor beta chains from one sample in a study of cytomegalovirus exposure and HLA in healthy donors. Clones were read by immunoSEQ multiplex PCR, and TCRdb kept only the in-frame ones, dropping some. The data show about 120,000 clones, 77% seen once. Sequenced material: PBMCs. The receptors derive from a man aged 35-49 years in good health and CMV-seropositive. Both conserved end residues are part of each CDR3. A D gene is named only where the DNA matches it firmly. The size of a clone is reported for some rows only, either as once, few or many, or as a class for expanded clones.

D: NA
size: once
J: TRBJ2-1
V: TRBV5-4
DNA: TGTGCCAGCAGCTCTGACGGGGGGCAGGACAATGAGCAGTTCTTC
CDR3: CASSSDGGQDNEQFF

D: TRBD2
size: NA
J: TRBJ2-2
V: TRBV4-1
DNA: TGCGCCAGCAGCCAACGACTAGCGGGGGGGCTGGAGCTGTTTTTT
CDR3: CASSQRLAGGLELFF

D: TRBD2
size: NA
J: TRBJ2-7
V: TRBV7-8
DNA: TGTGCCAGCAGTGCCGGGACTAGCGGGGGGTACGAGCAGTACTTC
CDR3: CASSAGTSGGYEQYF

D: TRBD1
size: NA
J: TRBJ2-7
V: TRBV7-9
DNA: TGTGCCAGCAGCCACCGGGACAGGGAAGGGTACGAGCAGTACTTC
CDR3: CASSHRDREGYEQYF

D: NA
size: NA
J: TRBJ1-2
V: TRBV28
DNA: TGTGCCAGCAGAAGGGGGGGCGACTATGGCTACACCTTC
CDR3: CASRRGGDYGYTF

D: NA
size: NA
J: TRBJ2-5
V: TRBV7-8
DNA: TGTGCCAGCAGCTCCTACCTAGGGAGCCAAGAGACCCAGTACTTC
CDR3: CASSSYLGSQETQYF

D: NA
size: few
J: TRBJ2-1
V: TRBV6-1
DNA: TGTGCCAGCAGGGCGAGCGGACCCTACAATGAGCAGTTCTTC
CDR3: CASRASGPYNEQFF

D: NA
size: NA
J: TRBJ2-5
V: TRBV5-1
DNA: TGCGCCAGCAGCTTGACAGGGTCCCGAGAGACCCAGTACTTC
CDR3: CASSLTGSRETQYF

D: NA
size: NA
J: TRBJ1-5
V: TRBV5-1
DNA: TGCGCCAGCAGCTTGACGGGGGAGGTGAAGCCCCAGCATTTT
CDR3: CASSLTGEVKPQHF

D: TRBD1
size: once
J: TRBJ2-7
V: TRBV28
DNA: TGTGCCAGCAGTTCCCCGACAGGGACCATTCACGAGCAGTACTTC
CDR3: CASSSPTGTIHEQYF

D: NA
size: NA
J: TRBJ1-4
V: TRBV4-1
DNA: TGCGCCAGCAGCCCCGTGCGGGGTGAATTTAATGAAAAACTGTTTTTT
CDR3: CASSPVRGEFNEKLFF

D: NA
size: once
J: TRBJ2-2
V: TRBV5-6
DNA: TGTGCCAGCAGGGGGCCGGACACCGGGGAGCTGTTTTTT
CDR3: CASRGPDTGELFF

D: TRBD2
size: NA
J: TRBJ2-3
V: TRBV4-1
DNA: TGCGCCAGCAGCAAACCCGGGACTACGACGGGGTATTTT
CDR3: CASSKPGTTTGYF

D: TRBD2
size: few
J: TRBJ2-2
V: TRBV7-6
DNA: TGTGCCAGCAGCTTAGCGGCCTTTACTAGCGGGGGATTGGGCGGGGAGCTGTTTTTT
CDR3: CASSLAAFTSGGLGGELFF

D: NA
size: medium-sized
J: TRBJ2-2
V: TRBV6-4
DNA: TGTGCCAGCAAACCAGGTGTAGGACAAGGCGGGGAGCTGTTTTTT
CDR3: CASKPGVGQGGELFF

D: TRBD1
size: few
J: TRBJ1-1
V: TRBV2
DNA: TGTGCCAGCAGCCTTACGACAGGGGTGAACACTGAAGCTTTCTTT
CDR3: CASSLTTGVNTEAFF

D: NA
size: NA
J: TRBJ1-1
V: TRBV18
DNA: TGTGCCAGCTCACGGTGGCAGGAGAACACTGAAGCTTTCTTT
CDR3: CASSRWQENTEAFF

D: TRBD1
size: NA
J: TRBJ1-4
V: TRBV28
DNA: TGTGCCAGCAGTCCTCCCGGGACAGGGGAAGAAAAACTGTTTTTT
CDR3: CASSPPGTGEEKLFF

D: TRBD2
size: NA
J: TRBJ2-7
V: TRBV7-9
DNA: TGTGCCAGCAGCTCCCAAAGGGGGACTAGCGGGGGGGCGTCCTACGAGCAGTACTTC
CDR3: CASSSQRGTSGGASYEQYF

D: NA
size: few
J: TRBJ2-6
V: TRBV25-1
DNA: TGTGCCAGCAGCGAGAACAGACCTATCTCTGGGGCCAACGGCCTGACTTTC
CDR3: CASSENRPISGANGLTF

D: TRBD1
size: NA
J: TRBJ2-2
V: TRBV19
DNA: TGTGCCAGTAGTCGGACAGGGTTAAACACCGGGGAGCTGTTTTTT
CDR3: CASSRTGLNTGELFF

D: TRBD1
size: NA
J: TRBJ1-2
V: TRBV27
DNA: TGTGCCAGCAGACTGACAGGGCCCTCGAGCTATGGCTACACCTTC
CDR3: CASRLTGPSSYGYTF

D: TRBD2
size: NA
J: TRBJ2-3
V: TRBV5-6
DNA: TGTGCCAGCAGCGATGGGGGGGGTGATTCGGGCACAGATACGCAGTATTTT
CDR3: CASSDGGGDSGTDTQYF